This is a list of T cell receptor beta chains from one sample in a study of blood T cell repertoires in COVID-19. Repertoires were generated with immunoSEQ multiplex PCR, while TCRdb's copy carries only in-frame clones and drops some. The table has a few hundred thousand clones, about four fifths seen once. Sequenced material: peripheral blood. These receptors were taken from a woman aged 60 to 75 with acute or convalescent COVID-19. CDR3s include the opening cysteine and the closing phenylalanine or tryptophan. Fields, in order: clone size, V gene, D gene, J gene, CDR3 protein, CDR3 DNA. The D gene is left open where the match is weak. Clone sizes are given selectively: once, few, many, or a class where the clone is expanded.

-	TRBV2	TRBD1	TRBJ1-1	CASSQTGWNTEAFF	TGTGCCAGCAGCCAGACAGGGTGGAACACTGAAGCTTTCTTT
-	TRBV19	-	TRBJ1-2	CATPDTNGYTF	TGTGCCACCCCTGACACAAATGGCTACACCTTC
few	TRBV5-4	TRBD1	TRBJ2-7	CASSFKQGAGEQYF	TGTGCCAGCAGCTTTAAACAGGGGGCAGGCGAGCAGTACTTC
few	TRBV24-1	-	TRBJ1-1	CATSDYRDTEAFF	TGTGCCACCAGTGATTACAGGGACACTGAAGCTTTCTTT
-	TRBV6-5	-	TRBJ1-4	CASSSLQAVAGEKLFF	TGTGCCAGCAGTTCTTTGCAGGCGGTAGCGGGCGAAAAACTGTTTTTT
-	TRBV11-2	TRBD2	TRBJ2-3	CASSTSGTSAYTQYF	TGTGCCAGCAGCACCTCCGGGACTAGTGCATATACGCAGTATTTT
-	TRBV21-1	-	TRBJ1-5	CASSNHQSIYQPQHF	TGTGCCAGCAGCAACCACCAATCTATTTATCAGCCCCAGCATTTT
many	TRBV6-6	-	TRBJ1-2	CASSAGFYGYTF	TGTGCCAGCAGTGCCGGTTTCTATGGCTACACCTTC
once	TRBV10-3	-	TRBJ2-2	CAIRASQNTGELFF	TGTGCCATCAGGGCCAGTCAGAACACCGGGGAGCTGTTTTTT
-	TRBV9	-	TRBJ2-2	CASSVDTTNTGELFF	TGTGCCAGCAGCGTCGACACAACCAACACCGGGGAGCTGTTTTTT
-	TRBV27	-	TRBJ1-1	CASSLILGGASEAFF	TGTGCCAGCAGTTTGATCCTTGGGGGGGCCTCTGAAGCTTTCTTT
-	TRBV6-5	-	TRBJ2-2	CASSEGLFPGELFF	TGTGCCAGCAGCGAGGGCCTATTCCCCGGGGAGCTGTTTTTT
-	TRBV11-3	-	TRBJ1-6	CASRRGEWALGSPLHF	TGTGCCAGCAGGCGGGGAGAATGGGCATTGGGATCACCCCTCCACTTT
-	TRBV5-1	-	TRBJ2-1	CASSLVGQEAYNEQFF	TGCGCCAGCAGCCTCGTGGGTCAGGAGGCCTACAATGAGCAGTTCTTC
-	TRBV7-2	-	TRBJ2-2	CASSPRRRVGTGELFF	TGTGCCAGCAGCCCTAGACGGCGGGTGGGCACCGGGGAGCTGTTTTTT
-	TRBV27	TRBD1	TRBJ2-1	CASSLDRGLNNEQFF	TGTGCCAGCAGTTTGGACAGGGGGCTGAACAATGAGCAGTTCTTC
-	TRBV13	-	TRBJ2-3	CASSLSSPLYRTDTQYF	TGTGCCAGCAGCTTATCCTCCCCTTTATATCGCACAGATACGCAGTATTTT
-	TRBV4-2	TRBD2	TRBJ2-5	CASSQSGGAAETQYF	TGTGCCAGCAGCCAGAGCGGGGGGGCGGCAGAGACCCAGTACTTC
-	TRBV3-1/TRBV3-2	TRBD1	TRBJ1-2	CASSRGTGAGNYGYTF	TGTGCCAGCAGCCGAGGGACAGGCGCGGGTAACTATGGCTACACCTTC
-	TRBV27	-	TRBJ1-2	CASSFQGGGYTF	TGTGCCAGCAGTTTCCAGGGAGGCGGCTACACCTTC
-	TRBV2	-	TRBJ2-2	CAPGQMNTGELFF	TGTGCCCCGGGACAAATGAACACCGGGGAGCTGTTTTTT
-	TRBV6-4	TRBD1	TRBJ1-5	CASSDTRDRGTYSNQPQHF	TGTGCCAGCAGTGACACCCGGGACAGGGGGACATATAGCAATCAGCCCCAGCATTTT
-	TRBV19	-	TRBJ1-2	CASSIQQGGGYTF	TGTGCCAGTAGTATTCAACAGGGTGGTGGCTACACCTTC
-	TRBV12-2	-	TRBJ1-1	CASRPRSGAGNTEAFF	TGTGCAAGTCGCCCCCGCAGTGGGGCTGGGAACACTGAAGCTTTCTTT
-	TRBV7-2	-	TRBJ2-5	CASSLASVETQYF	TGTGCCAGCAGCTTAGCTAGCGTGGAGACCCAGTACTTC
-	TRBV7-2	-	TRBJ2-3	CASSLHTDTQYF	TGTGCCAGCAGCTTACACACAGATACGCAGTATTTT
-	TRBV19	TRBD1	TRBJ2-4	CASRMGQGNIQYF	TGTGCCAGTAGAATGGGACAGGGGAACATTCAGTACTTC
-	TRBV11-2	TRBD2	TRBJ2-5	CASSPRTSGGIFQETQYF	TGTGCCAGCAGCCCACGTACCAGCGGGGGGATTTTTCAAGAGACCCAGTACTTC
-	TRBV30	TRBD1	TRBJ1-5	CAWSQGDEPQHF	TGTGCCTGGAGTCAGGGGGATGAGCCCCAGCATTTT
-	TRBV5-1	-	TRBJ2-5	CASRRALQETQYF	TGCGCCAGCAGGCGGGCGCTACAAGAGACCCAGTACTTC
-	TRBV2	-	TRBJ1-1	CASRQQGGSEAFF	TGTGCCAGCAGGCAACAGGGCGGTTCTGAAGCTTTCTTT
-	TRBV9	TRBD2	TRBJ2-3	CASSVGSSGATDTQYF	TGTGCCAGCAGCGTAGGCTCTAGCGGGGCAACAGATACGCAGTATTTT
-	TRBV28	TRBD1	TRBJ1-3	CASSLQGAGNTIYF	TGTGCCAGCAGTTTACAGGGGGCTGGAAACACCATATATTTT
-	TRBV5-5	-	TRBJ1-5	CASSLASSRSNQPQHF	TGTGCCAGCAGCTTGGCGTCTTCCAGAAGCAATCAGCCCCAGCATTTT
-	TRBV7-9	-	TRBJ2-1	CASSSPGANEQFF	TGTGCCAGCAGCTCCCCAGGGGCCAATGAGCAGTTCTTC
-	TRBV6-2/TRBV6-3	-	TRBJ2-1	CASSNRVYEQFF	TGTGCCAGCAGTAACAGGGTCTATGAGCAGTTCTTC
-	TRBV5-1	-	TRBJ2-6	CASSLDTTEAGANVLTF	TGCGCCAGCAGCTTGGATACCACTGAGGCAGGGGCCAACGTCCTGACTTTC
-	TRBV5-1	-	TRBJ2-5	CASSLGRGGQETQYF	TGCGCCAGCAGCTTGGGCCGTGGCGGCCAAGAGACCCAGTACTTC
-	TRBV7-9	-	TRBJ1-2	CASSLARGTHYGYTF	TGTGCCAGCAGCTTAGCTAGAGGTACACACTATGGCTACACCTTC
-	TRBV12-3/TRBV12-4	TRBD1	TRBJ2-1	CASSSSRDRQQFF	TGTGCCAGCAGTTCGTCCCGGGACAGGCAGCAGTTCTTC
-	TRBV7-2	-	TRBJ1-1	CASSPPPGWNTEAFF	TGTGCCAGCAGTCCACCGCCAGGGTGGAACACTGAAGCTTTCTTT
-	TRBV7-2	-	TRBJ2-5	CASSLDSGVETQYF	TGTGCCAGCAGCTTAGACTCCGGGGTAGAGACCCAGTACTTC
-	TRBV7-2	TRBD1	TRBJ2-2	CASSLVIGQGAIGELFF	TGTGCCAGCAGCTTAGTGATAGGACAGGGGGCTATCGGGGAGCTGTTTTTT
-	TRBV5-1	-	TRBJ1-1	CASSLEGTAGTEAFF	TGCGCCAGCAGCTTGGAAGGGACTGCGGGAACTGAAGCTTTCTTT
-	TRBV10-3	TRBD1	TRBJ2-7	CATQGQGSYEQYF	TGTGCCACGCAAGGACAGGGTTCCTACGAGCAGTACTTC
-	TRBV6-1	-	TRBJ1-3	CASSEGASSGNTIYF	TGTGCCAGCAGTGAAGGGGCAAGCTCTGGAAACACCATATATTTT
-	TRBV3-1/TRBV3-2	TRBD1	TRBJ1-6	CASSQSTTGGESPLHF	TGTGCCAGCAGCCAATCTACGACAGGGGGCGAGTCACCCCTCCACTTT
-	TRBV5-1	-	TRBJ1-2	CASSLDYGGSGYTF	TGCGCCAGCAGCTTGGATTACGGGGGAAGTGGCTACACCTTC
-	TRBV9	-	TRBJ1-5	CASSVGLADNQPQHF	TGTGCCAGCAGCGTAGGTTTGGCAGACAATCAGCCCCAGCATTTT
-	TRBV3-1/TRBV3-2	-	TRBJ2-7	CASSQTDGRSGPYEQYF	TGTGCCAGCAGCCAAACAGACGGACGGAGCGGCCCCTACGAGCAGTACTTC
few	TRBV24-1	-	TRBJ1-1	CATSAGANTEAFF	TGTGCCACCAGTGCAGGGGCGAACACTGAAGCTTTCTTT
once	TRBV4-1	TRBD1	TRBJ2-3	CASSRRQFTGGFTDTQYF	TGCGCCAGCAGCCGGCGACAATTCACAGGGGGCTTTACAGATACGCAGTATTTT
few	TRBV12-3/TRBV12-4	-	TRBJ2-3	CASSLGGPDTQYF	TGTGCCAGCAGTTTAGGGGGGCCAGATACGCAGTATTTT